This T cell receptor (beta chain) was sequenced for a study of cytomegalovirus exposure and HLA in healthy donors (dated by TCRdb to about 2017). General notes on the study: An earlier analysis of several hundred of the donors reported around 280 Gb of sequence data and around 120 million unique TCR beta sequences obtained from around 190 million T cells. The number of typed donors differed by locus: about 620-640 for A, B, C, DRB1 and DQB1; 500 to 550 for DQA1; approximately 600 for DPA1; and roughly 450 for DPB1. Besides the first cohort of roughly 700 subjects, a separate validation cohort made up of some 110 different subjects was used. Donor age, sex, ethnicity and CMV serostatus were collected together with the repertoire data. In an earlier analysis of around 540 of the donors, high-throughput TCR beta sequencing was used to judge whether each TCR beta V gene segment behaved as functional or pseudogenic. Among 300 to 500 genotyped donors of the cohort, an average of roughly 230,000 unique TCR beta nucleotide sequences was sequenced per donor, of which 15% to 20% were non-productive. Roughly 300 gigabases of sequencing data and approximately 91 million unique TCR sequences made up an early release that covered nearly 650 HLA-typed donors. Of the roughly 400 genotyped donors, 65% to 90% fell in the genetic ancestry cluster associated with self-reported Caucasian donors. The study combined high-throughput TCR immunosequencing, statistical association of individual TCRs with disease status, and machine learning to predict cytomegalovirus infection status. The study was designed to test whether signatures of past pathogen exposure could be identified by cataloging public T cell receptors. Because of strong linkage in the cohort, four to six DR-DQ haplotypes were treated as single units for association and clustering. Using immunosequencing, the study profiled T cell repertoires from 666 subjects and related those repertoires to cytomegalovirus serostatus. Rather than using new phenotypic data, the later analysis identified candidate immune exposures from TCR beta sequences and from how often those sequences occurred across donors. In a later genetic analysis, genome-wide SNP genotypes for about 65% of the roughly 700 donors were used, and that subset was treated as a discovery cohort. To study patterns of TCR occurrence, a later analysis re-analyzed previously published TCR beta repertoires from 700 or so donors and added high-resolution HLA genotyping. All discovery cohort repertoires had been generated using a single sequencing platform. HLA typing included class I and class II loci at four-digit resolution.

Library creation used the immunoSEQ multiplex PCR assay. For the multiplex PCR, a mixture combining 60 forward primers for TCR Vbeta segments and 13 reverse primers for TCR Jbeta segments was used. The CDR3 region of rearranged TCR beta genes was amplified from genomic DNA by a multiplex PCR assay. The Illumina HiSeq System was used to sequence the amplified TCR beta libraries as 87-base-pair reads. As for the original processing: A later analysis counted about 80 million unique TCR beta chains across the 650 to 800 repertoires, and roughly 11 million of these chains were shared by at least two donors. A nearest-neighbor algorithm error-corrected the raw reads and collapsed the reads into unique sequences, merging closely related sequences to remove PCR and sequencing errors. V, D and J gene segments were assigned by aligning CDR3 sequences to IMGT reference sequences. For a sequence to be retained, at least a six-nucleotide match to both a V gene segment and a J gene segment was required. Rearrangements were called productive when the CDR3 lacked stop codons and stayed in frame with V and J; all others were non-productive. CDR3 was defined by IMGT convention, running from the second conserved V-encoded cysteine to the conserved J-encoded phenylalanine. Sequences without an unambiguous match to a single V gene segment were excluded from the earlier analysis of a few hundred of the donors. An earlier analysis of a few hundred of the donors called V segments functional above 56.7% productive rearrangements and segregating when the between-donor standard deviation exceeded 5%. A statistical classification framework was developed to diagnose cytomegalovirus status using the catalog of TCR beta chain sequences. In a later analysis, V and J genes were assigned by comparing TCR nucleotide sequences against IMGT/GENE-DB human TR gene sequences. A later analysis assigned CDR3 sequences and most-parsimonious VDJ recombination scenarios with the TCRdist pipeline. A later analysis defined each TCR beta chain by its CDR3 amino acid sequence plus V-gene family, and excluded reads lacking a unique V-gene family. To address suspected cross-contamination and a sequencing artifact, a later analysis removed a few hundred highly shared, low-generation-probability nucleotide sequences. A later analysis calculated a clonal expansion index for each public chain from normalized within-repertoire ranks of inferred template counts. Generation probabilities in a later analysis came from a VDJ recombination model fitted to out-of-frame rearrangements, and those results were checked against IGoR. In a later analysis, TCR-TCR, TCR-HLA and TCR-CMV co-occurrence was scored with hypergeometric tests, and a repertoire-size bias correction was applied to TCR pairs. In a later analysis, false discovery rates were estimated by permuting HLA or CMV assignments 20 times. A later analysis grouped co-occurring TCRs with DBSCAN, adding TCRdist sequence similarity when clustering within HLA-allele-positive subsets. Repertoires with fewer than 30,000 or more than 120,000 public chains, plus five repertoires with anomalous nucleotide sharing, were excluded from co-occurrence clustering. What TCRdb holds here is the immuneACCESS table cut down to in-frame rearrangements. Part of the clones is not present; checked against another copy, under half of the missing clones reflect an unresolved V gene, and the others are unexplained. V and J calls and clone size are given by that table; D and trimming were obtained from the DNA. The sample data list approximately 140,000 clones, and over 70% of these were observed just once. In total, the top ten clones hold roughly 3% of the sample.

V and J lose 5 bases and 2 bases, and a span of 13 bases separates them. Taken from the germline V gene, the CDR1 and CDR2 loops are MNHEY and SVGAGI. Reading from cysteine to phenylalanine, the CDR3 counts 14 amino acids. Only CDR3 DNA remains: 42 bases, in frame from the first base. Study-wide conclusions, independent of this receptor: The presence/absence analyses assumed that sequencing depth was roughly uniform across donors, and that assumption may not be true. It was suggested by the authors that the approach could potentially be generalized to other disease states and immunological phenotypes. In this cohort, only TCR beta chains were sequenced, and detectable features were limited by the absence of alpha or paired-chain data. A later analysis found that HLA-associated TCR beta chains were more clonally expanded and had lower generation probabilities than equally common non-associated chains. A cluster of highly shared sequence variants was judged likely to be a technical artifact of the sequencing pipeline. A further reported finding was that TCR beta sequences accurately predicted the HLA-A and HLA-B alleles for most subjects in the first cohort. Compared with the roughly 720-donor mean, donors in an Asian-associated ancestry cluster had fewer N-insertions in productive TCRs, according to a later genetic analysis. Because HLA typing was unavailable for some donors at each locus, only the typed subset was used in association tests. Across donors, most TCR sequences were observed very rarely, whereas some public TCRs were present in many individuals. Cytomegalovirus status was reported to be diagnosed by the classifier with high specificity and sensitivity in both the original and validation cohorts. The only immune exposure information available for the cohort was CMV serostatus. A later analysis associated about 17,000 TCR beta sequences with specific HLA alleles at a false discovery rate of 0.05. In a later genetic analysis, a missense DCLRE1C variant was associated with V-gene and J-gene trimming of TCR beta chains, and the association was replicated in an independent cohort. Strong co-occurrence of HLA alleles, especially DR and DQ, made assigning TCR associations to individual alleles difficult. Broadly in line with IMGT annotations, most TCR beta V segments showed up in productive rearrangements about 87% or about 30% of the time in an earlier analysis of about 500 of the donors. In a later analysis, several top co-occurrence clusters were reported to appear linked to parvovirus B19, influenza, CMV and Epstein-Barr virus. In vitro tests confirmed that three of the cytomegalovirus-associated TCR beta chains recognize cytomegalovirus antigens. The 87-base-pair reads could not distinguish some IMGT-functional V segments, including TRBV6-2 and TRBV6-3, so those segments were excluded. Correlated functional status among segregating V segments might reflect linkage disequilibrium, but an unknown experimental factor could not be ruled out. The study gave a list of 150 to 200 TCR beta chains associated with cytomegalovirus. In a later analysis, most CMV-associated TCR beta chains were found to appear HLA-restricted, with HLA associations seemingly driven largely by CMV exposure. The earlier analysis of approximately 590 of the donors excluded around 17 rarely observed V segments, including chromosome 9 orphons, because counts were too low. A later analysis found that TCR association rates varied across HLA loci, with DRB1 alleles showing the most associated TCRs and HLA-C alleles the fewest.

The cohort comprised around 690 healthy bone marrow donors. At the time of sampling, all cohort members were nominally healthy, though unrecorded immune exposures were likely present. The donor tested CMV seropositive, placing the donor among the 310 or so seropositive members of the cohort. A peripheral blood sample was collected from each donor, and TCR beta sequencing was performed on peripheral blood mononuclear cells. Genomic DNA was extracted from the blood cell samples with the Qiagen DNeasy Blood Extraction Kit. Turning to this clone: This receptor's antigen is unknown. No base quality values were provided; no much bigger clone lies one nucleotide off.

In this chain, TRBV6-5 is recombined with TRBJ2-7; a tentative D call is TRBD1 (6 bases match). The sequenced sample was PBMCs. The TCR comes from a woman aged 55-70 years in good health and CMV-seropositive. DNA sequence: TGTGCCAGCAGTGACTTACAGGGCCCCTACGAGCAGTACTTC. This encodes CASSDLQGPYEQYF.